This is a list of T cell receptor beta chains from one sample in a study of control samples from healthy donors and cancer patients. Assay used: immunoSEQ multiplex PCR; TCRdb lists only in-frame clones, some missing. The sample lists about 98,000 clones; about 80% were seen once. The source material was blood. All receptors come from a woman in her 30s in good health. The CDR3 runs from the conserved cysteine through the conserved F or W. D genes are given only for firm matches. Size values are once, few and many counts, or a class for expanded clones, and some rows have none.

abundance	v_gene	j_gene	d_gene	CDR3aa	CDR3nt
.	TRBV5-6	TRBJ1-4	.	CASSLVGDTTTNEKLFF	TGTGCCAGCAGCTTGGTAGGGGACACGACAACTAATGAAAAACTGTTTTTT
.	TRBV5-4	TRBJ1-2	TRBD1	CASSPPLTGGNYGYTF	TGTGCCAGCAGCCCACCTCTGACAGGGGGGAACTATGGCTACACCTTC
.	TRBV10-2	TRBJ2-7	.	CASLSTDGFVEQYF	TGCGCCAGCTTGAGCACGGACGGGTTCGTCGAGCAGTACTTC
.	TRBV5-1	TRBJ1-4	.	CATCFLLPTNEKLFF	TGCGCCACCTGCTTCCTTCTCCCAACTAATGAAAAACTGTTTTTT
.	TRBV18	TRBJ2-7	.	CASSPGTPTYEQYF	TGTGCCAGCTCCCCCGGGACGCCTACCTACGAGCAGTACTTC
once	TRBV24-1	TRBJ2-3	TRBD1	CATSGGQATDTQYF	TGTGCCACCAGTGGGGGACAGGCCACAGATACGCAGTATTTT
.	TRBV6-5	TRBJ2-3	.	CASSYGNTDTQYF	TGTGCCAGCAGTTACGGCAACACAGATACGCAGTATTTT
once	TRBV30	TRBJ1-5	.	CAWSVQRQAHQPQHF	TGTGCCTGGAGTGTACAGAGACAGGCACATCAGCCCCAGCATTTT
.	TRBV2	TRBJ1-1	TRBD1	CASSENRVGQFSPEAFF	TGTGCCAGCAGTGAAAACCGGGTGGGACAGTTTTCTCCTGAAGCTTTCTTT
.	TRBV2	TRBJ2-5	TRBD2	CASSEAGLATQETQYF	TGTGCCAGCAGTGAAGCCGGACTAGCGACCCAAGAGACCCAGTACTTC
.	TRBV29-1	TRBJ1-1	.	CSFLGRGRNTEAFF	TGCAGCTTCCTTGGGAGGGGCCGGAACACTGAAGCTTTCTTT
.	TRBV3-1/TRBV3-2	TRBJ2-3	TRBD2	CASSQDSLAGGPVDTQYF	TGTGCCAGCAGCCAAGATTCACTAGCGGGGGGGCCTGTAGATACGCAGTATTTT
.	TRBV4-2	TRBJ1-2	.	CASSQEEGGNYGYTF	TGTGCCAGCAGCCAAGAGGAAGGGGGGAACTATGGCTACACCTTC
.	TRBV7-2	TRBJ1-1	.	CASSLSHHTEAFF	TGTGCCAGCAGCTTAAGCCATCACACTGAAGCTTTCTTT
.	TRBV28	TRBJ2-7	.	CASSSRQPPYEQYF	TGTGCCAGCAGTTCCAGACAGCCTCCCTACGAGCAGTACTTC
.	TRBV6-5	TRBJ1-2	.	CASSLTENYGYTF	TGTGCCAGCAGTTTGACAGAAAACTATGGCTACACCTTC
.	TRBV24-1	TRBJ2-7	.	CATSDSRASYEQYF	TGTGCCACCAGTGATAGCAGGGCGTCCTACGAGCAGTACTTC
.	TRBV24-1	TRBJ1-5	.	CATSDYNQPQHF	TGTGCCACCAGTGATTACAATCAGCCCCAGCATTTT
.	TRBV29-1	TRBJ1-3	.	CSVVRGTGNTIYF	TGCAGCGTTGTACGGGGGACTGGAAACACCATATATTTT
.	TRBV29-1	TRBJ2-3	TRBD2	CSVGTSGGGAHTQYF	TGCAGCGTCGGGACTAGCGGGGGGGGCGCTCATACGCAGTATTTT